Below, 16 T cell receptor beta chains from the same sample are listed, as sequenced in a study of shared clonotypes between healthy human individuals. TCRdb's table, derived via immunoSEQ multiplex PCR, lists solely in-frame clones and lacks some. The data contain just over 2,000,000 clones, 85% to 95% of them singletons. The sample was naive CD4+ T cells sorted from blood. Indicated subset: CD45RA+ positively selected. The receptors were gathered from a man between 18 and 35 years old in good health.

V and J are TRBV30 and TRBJ1-3, with D maybe TRBD1 (6 bases). The germline V gene has CDR1 GTSNPN and CDR2 SVGIG (reference sequence). V dropped 1 base and J dropped 3 bases, with 10 bases sitting between them. The CDR3 totals 14 residues. The CDR3 spells CAWSDGTNGNTIYF. The CDR3 region has the DNA TGTGCCTGGAGTGACGGGACAAATGGAAACACCATATATTTT.

The sample holds a few counts of this clone. This CDR3 is also generated by other DNA sequences in the sample. This sequence joins TRBV9 and TRBJ1-5; D remains ambiguous. In germline, CDR1 is SGDLS, CDR2 YYNGEE. This CDR3 is 15 amino acids long. Trimming took off 0 bases at V and 0 bases at J, with 7 bases between the two ends. CDR3: CASSVGGNSNQPQHF. The CDR3 nucleotides are TGTGCCAGCAGCGTAGGCGGAAATAGCAATCAGCCCCAGCATTTT.

V and J are TRBV28 and TRBJ2-3, with TRBD1 as a possible D gene (5 bases). This CDR3 spans 15 amino acids. Trimming cost V 3 bases and J 0 bases, with 10 bases left between them. Germline V gene data show CDR1 as MDHEN and CDR2 as SYDVKM. CDR3 coding DNA: TGTGCCAGCAGTTTTTCAGGGTCTAGCACAGATACGCAGTATTTT. Amino acid sequence: CASSFSGSSTDTQYF.

For the CDR3, the DNA is TGCGCCAGCAGCCAAGAGCAGGGGGCCCAGCCCCAGCATTTT. This codes for CASSQEQGAQPQHF. The chain links TRBV4-3 to TRBJ1-5, with 8 positions matching TRBD1. Germline CDR1 is LGHNA and CDR2 is YSLEER. The CDR3 has 14 amino acids. V lost 0 bases, J lost 7 bases, and 2 bases stayed unmatched.

This clone was seen only once. At the DNA level, this CDR3 is encoded by other sequences in the same sample as well. The chain carries TRBV11-2 and TRBJ2-3; D is perhaps TRBD2 (5 bases). Trimming removed 1 base from V and 2 bases from J, with 10 bases in between. The CDR3 has 15 residues. The V gene's germline CDR1 is SGHAT and CDR2 FQNNGV. The chain's CDR3 is CASSLALVSTDTQYF. Written as DNA, the CDR3 is TGTGCCAGCAGCTTAGCACTAGTTTCCACAGATACGCAGTATTTT. Together with reference TRBV11-2 and TRBJ2-3, the CDR3 gives the full variable domain: EAGVAQSPRYKIIEKRQSVAFWCNPISGHATLYWYQQILGQGPKLLIQFQNNGVVDDSQLPKDRFSAERLKGVDSTLKIQPAKLEDSAVYLCASSLALVSTDTQYFGPGTRLTVL.

This clone was seen just once. V usage is TRBV11-2 and J usage is TRBJ2-3; 8 bases match TRBD2. The length of the CDR3 is 15 residues. Trimming at V came to 0 bases and at J to 5 bases, leaving 4 bases not matched to a gene. The germline V gene has CDR1 SGHAT and CDR2 FQNNGV. CDR3 in DNA: TGTGCCAGCAGCTTAGACGGTGCGGGAGGAGATACGCAGTATTTT. Its translation: CASSLDGAGGDTQYF.

The genes are TRBV5-6 and TRBJ1-5; D not resolved. CDR3 length equals 16 residues. Germline-derived CDR1 and CDR2 are SGHDT and YYEEEE. V gave up 1 base and J gave up 4 bases, with 15 bases separating them. The DNA of the CDR3 is TGTGCCAGCAGCTTGAGGTCAATAAAAGCAAATCAGCCCCAGCATTTT. Translation: CASSLRSIKANQPQHF.

CDR3 amino acids: CASSLALWTSPAIEQFF. DNA for the CDR3: TGTGCCAGCAGCTTAGCGCTTTGGACAAGCCCAGCAATTGAGCAGTTCTTC. This chain uses TRBV7-9 with TRBJ2-1; tentatively, D is TRBD1 (5 bases). CDR1 and CDR2 (germline): SEHNR, FQNEAQ (reference sequence). V lost 0 bases to trimming and J lost 9 bases, with 21 bases between them. CDR3 length: 17 residues.

The rearrangement uses TRBV7-2 and TRBJ1-2; D might be TRBD1 (6 bases). The V and J ends lost 1 base and 0 bases respectively, with 15 bases between them. The CDR3 is 17 residues long. CDR1 SGHTA and CDR2 FQGNSA come from the germline V gene. The CDR3 protein is CASSLGGGGDSNYGYTF. The CDR3, as DNA: TGTGCCAGCAGCTTAGGGGGAGGGGGAGACTCTAACTATGGCTACACCTTC.

This chain connects TRBV11-2 to TRBJ2-3; D is perhaps TRBD2 (6 bases). Between the trimmed V and J ends, which lost 0 bases and 1 base, there was a span of 11 bases. The CDR3 loop spans 16 amino acids. Looked up from germline, CDR1 is SGHAT and CDR2 is FQNNGV. CDR3 sequence: CASSLEGERGTDTQYF. CDR3 sequence (DNA): TGTGCCAGCAGCTTAGAAGGCGAGCGGGGCACAGATACGCAGTATTTT.

The genes are TRBV15 and TRBJ1-5; D call uncertain. Germline CDR1 LNHNV, CDR2 YYDKDF (reference sequence). This CDR3 contains 14 residues. Trimming shortened V by 0 bases and J by 0 bases, and 3 bases separated the two germline ends. Here the CDR3 DNA reads TGTGCCACCAGCAGAGACAGTAGCAATCAGCCCCAGCATTTT. This translates into CATSRDSSNQPQHF.

J is TRBJ2-7 and V is TRBV7-2; maybe TRBD2 (6 bases). Germline CDR1 and CDR2: SGHTA and FQGNSA. This CDR3 has 15 residues. Trimming removed 5 bases from V and 1 base from J, with 15 bases in between. CDR3 amino acids: CASSRRDSSSYEQYF. DNA for the CDR3: TGTGCCAGCAGCCGGCGGGACTCCTCTTCCTACGAGCAGTACTTC. The full variable domain, its missing parts supplied by reference TRBV7-2 and TRBJ2-7, is GAGVSQSPSNKVTEKGKDVELRCDPISGHTALYWYRQSLGQGLEFLIYFQGNSAPDKSGLPSDRFSAERTGGSVSTLTIQRTQQEDSAVYLCASSRRDSSSYEQYFGPGTRLTVT.

The DNA for the CDR3 is TGTGCCAGCAGTGAAAGGGACCGAAGCTCCTACGAGCAGTACTTC. Its protein product is CASSERDRSSYEQYF. This chain links TRBV6-1 with TRBJ2-7; D is possibly TRBD1 or TRBD2 (5 bases each). V was trimmed by 2 bases and J by 0 bases, leaving 11 bases between them. The CDR3 is 15 residues long. CDR1 is MNHNS, CDR2 SASEGT, per germline.

This rearrangement joins TRBV6-5 to TRBJ2-1; 10 nucleotides agree with TRBD2. The CDR3 runs 15 residues. The V segment lost 6 bases and the J segment 6 bases; nucleotides outside the gene matches: 8. Germline V gene lookup returns CDR1 MNHEY and CDR2 SVGAGI. For the CDR3, the DNA is TGTGCCAGCAGCCCCGGACTAGCGGACTTCAATGAGCAGTTCTTC. It yields the protein CASSPGLADFNEQFF.

The chain links TRBV11-3 to TRBJ2-3; possibly TRBD1 or TRBD2 for D (7 bases each). Germline V gene data show CDR1 as SGHNT and CDR2 as YENEEA. This CDR3 is built from 15 residues. Trimming cost V 5 bases and J 6 bases, with 18 bases left between them. CDR3 nucleotide sequence: TGTGCCAGCAGCCAAAGACAGGGAGGGACCGATACGCAGTATTTT. Translating it yields CASSQRQGGTDTQYF.

The V and J genes are TRBV19 and TRBJ1-1; tentatively, D is TRBD1 (6 bases). Germline CDR1 reads LNHDA; CDR2 reads SQIVND (reference sequence). CDR3 length: 11 residues. Between the trimmed V and J ends, which lost 7 bases and 6 bases, there was a span of 9 bases. CDR3 coding DNA: TGTGCCAGTAAGGGGGGGGCTGAAGCTTTCTTT. Protein sequence: CASKGGAEAFF.